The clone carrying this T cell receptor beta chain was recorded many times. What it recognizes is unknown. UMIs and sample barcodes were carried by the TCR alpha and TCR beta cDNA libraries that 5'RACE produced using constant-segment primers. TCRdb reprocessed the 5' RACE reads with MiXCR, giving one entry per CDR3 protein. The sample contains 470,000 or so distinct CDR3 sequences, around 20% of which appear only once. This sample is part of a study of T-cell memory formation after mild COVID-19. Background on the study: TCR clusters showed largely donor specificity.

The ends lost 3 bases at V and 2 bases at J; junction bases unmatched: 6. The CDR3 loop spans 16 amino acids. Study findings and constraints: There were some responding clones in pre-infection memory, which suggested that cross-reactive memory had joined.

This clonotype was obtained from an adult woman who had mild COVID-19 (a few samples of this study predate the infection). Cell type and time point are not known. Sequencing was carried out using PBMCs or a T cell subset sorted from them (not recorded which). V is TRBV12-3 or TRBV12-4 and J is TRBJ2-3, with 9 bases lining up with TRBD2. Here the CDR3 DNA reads TGTGCCAGCAGTTTGACTAGCGGACAGACCACAGATACGCAGTATTTT. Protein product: CASSLTSGQTTDTQYF.